The 16 T cell receptor beta chains given below trace back to one sample, sequenced in a study of Ad26.COV2.S vaccination and SARS-CoV-2 variants. Sequencing used immunoSEQ multiplex PCR; TCRdb keeps in-frame clones, though not all of them. The table shows around 100,000 clones, with less than 85% occurring only once. This sample comprised peripheral blood, obtained after recovery from COVID-19. The receptors shown here come from a human donor who had recovered from COVID-19.

There are a few counts of this clone. J is TRBJ1-1 and V is TRBV28; D gene unclear. The CDR3 is made up of 17 amino acids. CDR1 and CDR2 from the germline V gene are MDHEN and SYDVKM. Trimming pared 6 bases from V and 3 bases from J, leaving 23 bases between. DNA of the CDR3: TGTGCCAGCAGGGGATCAGGCCCCCCGAGGAAGGACACTGAAGCTTTCTTT. It codes for CASRGSGPPRKDTEAFF.

The V call is TRBV27, the J call TRBJ2-1; possible D gene TRBD1, 6 bases. Trimming stripped 6 bases from V and 8 bases from J, with 17 bases between. Germline values: CDR1 MNHEY, CDR2 SMNVEV (reference sequence). This CDR3 has 14 residues. CDR3 loop: CASRGLDSDYEQFF. CDR3 nucleotides: TGTGCCAGCAGAGGATTGGACAGCGACTATGAGCAGTTCTTC.

For this clone: The conserved closing phenylalanine or tryptophan is absent in this CDR3, likely reflecting a read error. No DNA is shown, since the ends of the CDR3 on it are uncertain; the CDR3 is the one TCRdb lists. The chain employs TRBV28 and TRBJ2-4; TRBD1 reflects the table's D call only, with no check against the DNA. CDR1 and CDR2 from the germline V gene are MDHEN and SYDVKM. The CDR3 has 13 residues if both end residues are counted. The CDR3 sequence: CASSPRDSRGLRI.

This clone was counted a single time. The chain recombines TRBV5-1 with TRBJ2-6; tentatively, D is TRBD2 (6 bases). Germline V gene lookup returns CDR1 SGHRS and CDR2 YFSETQ. With 1 base removed from V and 3 bases from J, the gap between germline ends came to 14 bases. The CDR3 covers 17 residues. The CDR3 DNA reads as TGCGCCAGCAGCTTGTTCCAGGGCGGGGATGGGGCCAACGTCCTGACTTTC. Translation: CASSLFQGGDGANVLTF.

This clone was detected a few times. The chain is built from TRBV7-2 and TRBJ1-1, with unresolved D. The CDR3 extends over 12 amino acids. Deletions cut 3 bases from V and 1 base from J, with 3 bases between. Germline V gene data show CDR1 as SGHTA and CDR2 as FQGNSA. CDR3: CASSFSNTEAFF. The CDR3 coding sequence is TGTGCCAGCAGCTTTTCGAACACTGAAGCTTTCTTT.

As to this clone: In the same sample, other DNA sequences code for this CDR3. This chain uses TRBV5-1 with TRBJ2-5, with 7 bases matching TRBD2. The germline CDR1 and CDR2 sequences are SGHRS and YFSETQ. Trimming cost V 4 bases and J 1 base; bases outside gene matches: 4. The CDR3 is 14 amino acids. For the CDR3, the DNA is TGCGCCAGCAGCCTGTCGGGGGGCCAAGAGACCCAGTACTTC. Amino acid sequence: CASSLSGGQETQYF.

The chain couples TRBV11-2 to TRBJ1-2; a weak D match, TRBD1 (6 bases). The germline V gene encodes CDR1 SGHAT and CDR2 FQNNGV. Trimming took off 2 bases at V and 0 bases at J, with 16 bases between the two ends. This CDR3 has 17 amino acids. CDR3: CASSLQPAGGANYGYTF. In DNA, the CDR3 is TGTGCCAGCAGCTTACAACCAGCGGGGGGCGCTAACTATGGCTACACCTTC.

The chain combines TRBV27 with TRBJ2-7; 8 bases fit TRBD2. The germline V gene has CDR1 MNHEY and CDR2 SMNVEV (reference sequence). The CDR3 totals 15 residues. Trimming at V came to 1 base and at J to 3 bases, leaving 5 bases not matched to a gene. The CDR3 is CASSLFGRGVYEQYF. CDR3 sequence (DNA): TGTGCCAGCAGTTTATTCGGGCGGGGGGTCTACGAGCAGTACTTC.

The chain employs TRBV7-2 and TRBJ2-7; D is tentatively TRBD1 or TRBD2 (5 bases each). The V end lost 4 bases, the J end lost 5 bases, and 15 bases lay between the germline ends. The CDR3 totals 14 residues. Germline CDR1 reads SGHTA; CDR2 reads FQGNSA. CDR3 sequence (DNA): TGTGCCAGCAGCTCGGGGACGGGGTGGGACGAGCAGTACTTC. It codes for CASSSGTGWDEQYF.

CDR3: CASSLFVLGKNVGGYTF. CDR3 nucleotides: TGTGCCAGCAGCTTGTTTGTTCTGGGGAAGAACGTTGGTGGCTACACCTTC. The V gene is TRBV5-6, the J gene TRBJ1-2; no clear D. The CDR3 contains 17 residues. Germline V gene sequence: CDR1 SGHDT, CDR2 YYEEEE. V was clipped by 1 base and J by 7 bases, with 23 bases between them.

The rearrangement uses TRBV11-2 and TRBJ1-2; a possible D gene is TRBD1 (5 bases). Per germline, CDR1 SGHAT and CDR2 FQNNGV. V was clipped by 0 bases and J by 5 bases, with 16 bases between them. The CDR3 totals 16 residues. In DNA, the CDR3 is TGTGCCAGCAGCTTAGATCGCTGGGCAGGGAGATATGGCTACACCTTC. Protein product: CASSLDRWAGRYGYTF.

The chain combines TRBV7-2 with TRBJ1-4; 9 nucleotides match TRBD1. CDR3 length equals 14 residues. In germline, CDR1 is SGHTA, CDR2 FQGNSA. V gave up 5 bases and J gave up 10 bases; unmatched junction bases: 8. DNA of the CDR3: TGTGCCAGCAGCCCCGGGACAGGGTTTGGAAAACTGTTTTTT. Protein: CASSPGTGFGKLFF.

This clone was seen only once. The chain recombines TRBV7-2 with TRBJ2-1, with D hard to call. V gave up 0 bases and J gave up 3 bases, with 9 bases separating them. The CDR3 is 15 amino acids. Germline loops: CDR1 SGHTA, CDR2 FQGNSA. CDR3 in amino acids: CASSLAQSGYNEQFF. CDR3 bases: TGTGCCAGCAGCTTAGCGCAATCAGGCTACAATGAGCAGTTCTTC.

The table lists this clone with a few counts. V gene TRBV6-6 combines with J gene TRBJ2-2; 9 bases align to TRBD1. There are 15 residues in the CDR3. Germline V gene sequence: CDR1 MNHNY, CDR2 SVGAGI (reference sequence). The junction had 6 bases not matched to a gene; V was cut back by 5 bases and J by 5 bases. DNA for the CDR3: TGTGCCAGCAGTCGGGGACAGGGAAGGACCGGGGAGCTGTTTTTT. Encoded protein: CASSRGQGRTGELFF.

This chain connects TRBV5-1 to TRBJ1-6; the match to TRBD1 covers 8 bases. The CDR3 has 18 amino acids. After removal of 0 bases from V and 9 bases from J, the junction contained 14 bases not matched to a gene. Germline CDR1 SGHRS, CDR2 YFSETQ. CDR3 sequence reads: CASSLASPGQEPGSPLHF. The CDR3 bases are TGCGCCAGCAGCTTGGCTTCCCCGGGACAGGAACCGGGTTCACCCCTCCACTTT.

The rearrangement links TRBV28 to TRBJ1-1; perhaps TRBD1 as D (6 bases). The ends were cut back, 8 bases at V and 6 bases at J, with 19 bases in the middle. The germline V gene has CDR1 MDHEN and CDR2 SYDVKM. There are 14 residues in the CDR3. CDR3 in DNA: TGTGCCAGCTCGACGGGGCAAAACAGGGCTGAAGCTTTCTTT. Translated, it gives CASSTGQNRAEAFF.